This T cell receptor (beta chain) was sequenced in a study of radiation and T cells in renal cell carcinoma (TCRdb year 2020). Background for the entire study: In total, 50 to 55 samples underwent TCR beta sequencing: 25 or so tumors plus 27 peripheral blood samples. Across all 50 or so samples, 4,016,671 unique CDR3 nucleotide sequences, encoding 2.5 million to 3 million unique CDR3 amino acid sequences, were identified. The investigation overall reported the following: Compared with controls, irradiated tumors had higher TCR clonality, as the top 100 clonotypes made up an average of approximately 54% of the repertoire, versus about 40% in nephrectomy-only tumors. Only small tumor regions of about 1 g were available, so intratumoral heterogeneity was not captured. With a single-armed trial design, the study had no way to address how radiation dose or scheduling affects the TCR repertoire. A greater number of dominant CDR3 motifs was detected in irradiated tumors than in control tumors, and a larger share of the repertoire was occupied by these motifs in irradiated tumors than in control tumors.

The CDR3 covers 11 residues, taking in both the cysteine and the phenylalanine. Kept here is only the CDR3 DNA, which spans 33 bases and is read in frame from base 1. The germline V gene (reference sequence) provides CDR1 GTSNPN and CDR2 SVGIG. Deletion took 1 base off V and 6 bases off J, with a span of 7 bases between the germline ends. To note about this clone: Its target antigen remains unknown. Within one base of it there is no much larger clone, and no base qualities were kept.

TCR beta libraries were generated from genomic DNA with the immunoSEQ kit, following the manufacturer's recommendations. Library preparation used a first multiplex PCR with proprietary primers, then a second PCR adding unique barcodes, with bead cleanups after each round. Each sample batch included a kit-provided positive control reaction and a negative control reaction. The final libraries underwent checking on an Agilent 4200 TapeStation D1000 ScreenTape, volumetric pooling, and quantification by qPCR. An Illumina NextSeq500 fitted with a MidOutput 150-cycle cartridge performed the sequencing, running 156 Read1 cycles and 15 Index1 cycles with the kit's custom primers. The pooled library was loaded at around 1.1 pM, and approximately 20% PhiX control was spiked in. Under the source paper's analysis protocol: Vendor-processed data were analyzed in R, and a clonotype was defined as all T cells sharing the same CDR3 nucleotide sequence. In the clone abundance analyses, frequencies in each sample were normalized to that sample's 10,000 most abundant clones. Before analysis, public T cell clones were removed, and these numbered fewer than five per sample on average. ImmunoMap was used for dominant motif analysis with the PAM10 matrix, a gap penalty of 30, and a homology threshold of 0.3, and any motif reaching a cumulative frequency of at least 0.01 was considered dominant. The immuneACCESS repertoire file appears here via TCRdb, limited to in-frame rearrangements. These files lack a portion of the clones; in checked studies, under half of the deficit traces to unresolved V genes, and the cause of the others is not known. The V and J calls and the clone size are those of that table, but D and trimming were determined from the DNA. The sample table holds about 23,000 clones, of which around half were seen once. Roughly 22% of the sample is held by the ten biggest clonotypes.

In the paper's terms, the time point label means: tumor resected at nephrectomy. This specimen's treatment or condition label, interpreted: treatment-naive control, cytoreductive nephrectomy. The control tumors were taken from treatment-naive renal cell carcinoma patients who had cytoreductive nephrectomy with no earlier radiation. Every patient's renal cell carcinoma showed clear cell pathology. Control tumors used for TCR sequencing came from a few females and 11 males, resected 2011 to 2014, with median age 57 years (range about 35 to 85). The tumors were dissociated mechanically, digested with collagenase/hyaluronidase at 37 degrees C, processed in gentleMACS C tubes, and kept in liquid nitrogen. Genomic DNA for TCR sequencing was prepared using the QIAamp DNA Blood Mini Kit (Qiagen). The analyses included just those samples that passed every quality control check.

Recombination linked TRBV30 to TRBJ2-7; the D gene cannot be named for sure. The sequence was obtained from a human donor with renal cell carcinoma. This specimen consisted of tumor tissue, obtained from a patient whose treatment was nephrectomy without radiotherapy. The DNA reads as follows: TGTGCCTGGAGTGAAGGCTCCGAGCAGTACTTC. This sequence encodes CAWSEGSEQYF. Extended through the reference TRBV30 and TRBJ2-7 proteins, this CDR3 yields the full variable domain: SQTIHQWPATLVQPVGSPLSLECTVEGTSNPNLYWYRQAAGRGLQLLFYSVGIGQISSEVPQNLSASRPQDRQFILSSKKLLLSDSGFYLCAWSEGSEQYFGPGTRLTVT.